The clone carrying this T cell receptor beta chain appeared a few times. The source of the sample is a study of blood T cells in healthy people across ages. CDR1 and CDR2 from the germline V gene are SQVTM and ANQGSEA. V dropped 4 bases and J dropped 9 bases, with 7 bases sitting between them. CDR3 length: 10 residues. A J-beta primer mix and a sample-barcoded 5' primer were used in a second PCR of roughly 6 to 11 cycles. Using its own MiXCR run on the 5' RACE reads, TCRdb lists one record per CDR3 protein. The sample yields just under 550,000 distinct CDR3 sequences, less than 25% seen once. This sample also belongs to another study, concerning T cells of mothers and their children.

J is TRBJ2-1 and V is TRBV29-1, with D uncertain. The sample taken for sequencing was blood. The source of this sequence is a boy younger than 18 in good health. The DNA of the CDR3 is TGCAGCGTTGCCCACTTTGAGCAGTTCTTC. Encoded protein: CSVAHFEQFF.